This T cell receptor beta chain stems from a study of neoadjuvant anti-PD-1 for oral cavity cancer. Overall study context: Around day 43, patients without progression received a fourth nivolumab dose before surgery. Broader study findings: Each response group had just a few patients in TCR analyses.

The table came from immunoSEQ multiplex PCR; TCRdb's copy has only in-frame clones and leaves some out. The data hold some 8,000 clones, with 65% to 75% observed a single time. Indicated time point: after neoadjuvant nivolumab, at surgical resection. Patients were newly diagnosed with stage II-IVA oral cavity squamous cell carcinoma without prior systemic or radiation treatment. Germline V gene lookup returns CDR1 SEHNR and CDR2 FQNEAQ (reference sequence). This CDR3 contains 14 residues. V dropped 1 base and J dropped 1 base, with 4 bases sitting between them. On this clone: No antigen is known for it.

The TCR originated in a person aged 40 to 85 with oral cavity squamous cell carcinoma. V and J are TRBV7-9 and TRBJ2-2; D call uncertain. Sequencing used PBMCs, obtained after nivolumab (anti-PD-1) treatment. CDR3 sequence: CASSLEGNTGELFF. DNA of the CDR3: TGTGCCAGCAGCTTAGAGGGGAACACCGGGGAGCTGTTTTTT.